The clone carrying this T cell receptor beta chain came up many times. Its antigen remains unknown. The sample comes from a study of T-cell reconstitution after alpha-beta-depleted transplantation in children. Study-wide results and limits: From newly produced T cells came most of the T-cell counts and diversity one year after transplant.

The CDR3 has 14 amino acids. The germline CDR1 and CDR2 sequences are MNHEY and SVGAGI. V was trimmed by 3 bases and J by 7 bases, leaving 13 bases between them. Unique molecular identifiers were incorporated during preparation of the TCRbeta library. TCRdb analysed the PCR reads with MiXCR anew, one entry per CDR3 protein. The repertoire holds under 35,000 distinct CDR3 sequences, with under 7% as singletons. The sequencing used PBMCs, mostly from graft donor cells, collected 180 days after TCRalphabeta/CD19-depleted stem cell transplant. The sequence came from a male patient younger than 18 who had a stem cell transplant for acute myeloid leukemia, so the T cells may come from the graft donor. V gene TRBV6-5 combines with J gene TRBJ1-5, with D possibly matching TRBD1 (6 bases). The CDR3 protein is CASSYLGAEQPQHF. In DNA form, the CDR3 reads TGTGCCAGCAGTTATTTGGGGGCGGAACAGCCCCAGCATTTT.